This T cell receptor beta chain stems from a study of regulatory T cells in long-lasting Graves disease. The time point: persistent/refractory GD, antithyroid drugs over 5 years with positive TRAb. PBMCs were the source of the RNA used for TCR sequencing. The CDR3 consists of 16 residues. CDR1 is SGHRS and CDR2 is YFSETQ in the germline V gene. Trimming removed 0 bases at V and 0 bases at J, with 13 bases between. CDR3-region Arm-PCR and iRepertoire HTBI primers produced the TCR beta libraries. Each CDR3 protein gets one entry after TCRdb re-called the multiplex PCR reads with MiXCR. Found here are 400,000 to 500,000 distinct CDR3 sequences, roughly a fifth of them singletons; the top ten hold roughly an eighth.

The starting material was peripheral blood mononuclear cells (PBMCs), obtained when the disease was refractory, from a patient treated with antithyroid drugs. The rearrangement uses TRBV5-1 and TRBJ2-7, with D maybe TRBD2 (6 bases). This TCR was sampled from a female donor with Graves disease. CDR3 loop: CASSLEGRESSYEQYF. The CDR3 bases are TGCGCCAGCAGCTTGGAGGGACGGGAGAGCTCCTACGAGCAGTACTTC.